The clone carrying this TCR beta chain was observed many times. Its antigen is not known. CDR1 is DFQATT and CDR2 is SNEGSKA in the germline V gene (reference sequence). The CDR3 is made up of 12 amino acids. Trimming removed 6 bases at V and 4 bases at J, with 12 bases between. The sample belongs to a study of identical twins. Study conclusions and caveats: Among beta out-of-frame sequences, excess sharing between twins appeared weaker.

TCRdb reprocessed the 5' RACE reads with MiXCR, giving one entry per CDR3 protein. Of around 670,000 distinct CDR3 sequences in the sample, 6% to 6.5% are singletons; the top ten hold about 2%. The sample comprised naive T cells sorted from blood. The chain links TRBV20-1 to TRBJ2-5, with D unresolved. This TCR was recovered from a man between 18 and 35 years old in good health. CDR3 nucleotide sequence: TGCAGTGCAAAAAGGAGTGGAGAGACCCAGTACTTC. Its translation is CSAKRSGETQYF.